This entry lists 21 T cell receptor beta chains sequenced from one sample in a study of siplizumab effects on memory and regulatory T cells. Antigens for these TCRs are unknown. Cells from the mixed lymphocyte reaction underwent coculture for over 5 days at 37 degrees C. Measured with immunoSEQ multiplex PCR; TCRdb has only the in-frame clones, and not every one. The repertoire holds 2,500 to 3,500 clones, with about 49% as singletons. Source material: CFSE-low (dividing) CD4+ T cells sorted from an allogeneic mixed lymphocyte reaction. These receptors were collected from a human donor in good health; the cells came from an allogeneic mixed lymphocyte reaction.

This clone showed up just once. The chain is built from TRBV5-1 and TRBJ1-2; D is unresolved. Looked up from germline, CDR1 is SGHRS and CDR2 is YFSETQ. The CDR3 contains 13 residues. The V and J ends lost 4 bases and 4 bases respectively, with 11 bases between them. The CDR3 is CASSPDPVYGYTF. Here the CDR3 DNA reads TGCGCCAGCAGCCCTGACCCGGTCTATGGCTACACCTTC.

The chain joins TRBV5-1 to TRBJ1-2, with D perhaps TRBD1 (5 bases). CDR3 length: 16 residues. V shed 0 bases and J shed 0 bases, with 12 bases lying between them. CDR1 is SGHRS, CDR2 YFSETQ, per germline. The CDR3 here is CASSLGLGEANYGYTF. DNA for the CDR3: TGCGCCAGCAGCTTGGGCCTAGGGGAAGCTAACTATGGCTACACCTTC. Drawing the rest from reference TRBV5-1 and TRBJ1-2, the complete variable domain is KAGVTQTPRYLIKTRGQQVTLSCSPISGHRSVSWYQQTPGQGLQFLFEYFSETQRNKGNFPGRFSGRQFSNSRSEMNVSTLELGDSALYLCASSLGLGEANYGYTFGSGTRLTVV.

This sequence joins TRBV10-2 and TRBJ2-4, with D hard to call. This CDR3 region has 18 residues. The V end was cut by 3 bases, the J end by 1 base, with 19 bases between. In germline, CDR1 is WSHSY, CDR2 SAAADI. In nucleotides, the CDR3 is TGCGCCAGCAGTGAAACTCTAGGGATTCTCCGGGCCAAAAACATTCAGTACTTC. Its protein product is CASSETLGILRAKNIQYF.

V is TRBV5-1 and J is TRBJ2-1; TRBD1 aligns across 7 bases. Germline trimming cut 0 bases from V and 5 bases from J; bases unmatched to any gene: 17. Germline V gene data show CDR1 as SGHRS and CDR2 as YFSETQ. The CDR3 spans 19 residues. The CDR3 loop reads CASSLVPGQGGVGNNEQFF. The CDR3 DNA follows: TGCGCCAGCAGCTTGGTTCCGGGACAAGGGGGCGTAGGAAACAATGAGCAGTTCTTC.

This clone was detected once. The chain combines TRBV19 with TRBJ1-1; D is uncertain. The CDR3 sequence is 15 residues long. In germline, CDR1 is LNHDA, CDR2 SQIVND (reference sequence). V lost 3 bases and J lost 0, with 11 bases in between. The CDR3 loop is CASSISQTLNTEAFF. The CDR3 region has the DNA TGTGCCAGTAGTATCTCACAGACCTTGAACACTGAAGCTTTCTTT.

The V and J genes are TRBV18 and TRBJ2-3; no clear D gene. Germline CDR1 KGHSH, CDR2 LQKENI. The V gene lost 0 bases and the J gene lost 6 bases, with 10 bases spanning the gap. This CDR3 contains 14 residues. CDR3 sequence: CASSPPPSGDTQYF. Written as DNA, the CDR3 is TGTGCCAGCTCACCACCCCCAAGTGGGGATACGCAGTATTTT.

By share, this clone ranks as medium-sized. The chain uses TRBV7-9 and TRBJ1-3, with a possible D match to TRBD1 (5 bases). V lost 4 bases and J lost 5, with 9 bases in between. CDR1 and CDR2 (germline): SEHNR, FQNEAQ (reference sequence). The CDR3 runs 13 residues. The chain's CDR3 is CASSSGRRNTIYF. CDR3 coding DNA: TGTGCCAGCAGCTCGGGACGGCGAAACACCATATATTTT.

This clone was detected a few times. CDR3 loop: CASRGLDGRAVINEQFF. As DNA, the CDR3 is TGTGCCAGTAGGGGACTGGACGGGAGGGCCGTGATCAATGAGCAGTTCTTC. The V call is TRBV19, the J call TRBJ2-1, with TRBD2 matching over 8 bases. The germline CDR1 and CDR2 sequences are LNHDA and SQIVND (reference sequence). The ends lost 6 bases at V and 6 bases at J; junction bases unmatched: 16. The CDR3 runs 17 residues.

The chain links TRBV5-1 to TRBJ2-1; the D gene is possibly TRBD2 (6 bases). This CDR3 spans 15 amino acids. Germline CDR1 and CDR2: SGHRS and YFSETQ. V lost 7 bases, J lost 2 bases, and 16 bases lay in between. Written as DNA, the CDR3 is TGCGCCAGCGGCTGGGGGGACTCCACCTACAATGAGCAGTTCTTC. Translated: CASGWGDSTYNEQFF.

The chain uses TRBV18 and TRBJ2-7, with TRBD1 matching over 8 bases. V trimming: 2 bases; J trimming: 4 bases; junction bases outside the gene matches: 7. Per the germline V gene, CDR1 is KGHSH and CDR2 is LQKENI. This CDR3 comprises 15 residues. The CDR3 DNA follows: TGTGCCAGCTCACCATTCCGGGACAGGATATACGAGCAGTACTTC. Translation gives CASSPFRDRIYEQYF.

CDR3 residues: CASRGQYPYNEQFF. Written as DNA, the CDR3 is TGTGCCAGCAGAGGGCAGTACCCCTACAATGAGCAGTTCTTC. The V gene is TRBV25-1, the J gene TRBJ2-1; unclear D gene. Germline lookup yields CDR1 MGHDK and CDR2 SYGVNS. V was shortened by 6 bases and J by 2 bases, with 11 bases between the two germline ends. The CDR3 loop spans 14 amino acids.

The J gene is TRBJ1-1, the V gene TRBV9; a possible D gene is TRBD1 (5 bases). The ends were cut back, 0 bases at V and 3 bases at J, with 18 bases in the middle. This CDR3 region has 17 residues. Germline CDR1 is SGDLS and CDR2 is YYNGEE. The CDR3 protein is CASSVAVLGGTDTEAFF. CDR3 in DNA: TGTGCCAGCAGCGTAGCAGTGCTGGGGGGGACTGACACTGAAGCTTTCTTT.

The rearrangement uses TRBV18 and TRBJ2-7, with D possibly TRBD2 on 5 matching bases. From germline, CDR1 is KGHSH and CDR2 LQKENI. This CDR3 comprises 13 residues. Trimming shortened V by 6 bases and J by 6 bases, and 15 bases separated the two germline ends. CDR3 in amino acids: CASSPSEAGEQYF. In nucleotides, the CDR3 is TGTGCCAGCTCGCCTAGTGAGGCGGGCGAGCAGTACTTC. Filled out from reference TRBV18 and TRBJ2-7, the complete variable domain reads NAGVMQNPRHLVRRRGQEARLRCSPMKGHSHVYWYRQLPEEGLKFMVYLQKENIIDESGMPKERFSAEFPKEGPSILRIQQVVRGDSAAYFCASSPSEAGEQYFGPGTRLTVT.

This clone came up once. CDR3 nucleotides: TGTGCCAGCAGTTACTGGGGGGGGGCGAACACCGGGGAGCTGTTTTTT. This codes for CASSYWGGANTGELFF. The chain combines TRBV6-5 with TRBJ2-2, with 7 positions matching TRBD2. The CDR3 is made up of 16 amino acids. V lost 1 base and J lost 0; bases outside the gene matches: 2. Germline values: CDR1 MNHEY, CDR2 SVGAGI.

The sample holds a few counts of this clone. The chain couples TRBV5-1 to TRBJ1-2, with a tentative D call TRBD1 (5 bases). Trimming pared 0 bases from V and 4 bases from J, leaving 7 bases between. This CDR3 is 13 amino acids long. Germline loops: CDR1 SGHRS, CDR2 YFSETQ. CDR3 sequence reads: CASSLGQPYGYTF. The DNA of the CDR3 is TGCGCCAGCAGCTTGGGACAGCCCTATGGCTACACCTTC.

The J gene is TRBJ2-4, the V gene TRBV5-1, with D maybe TRBD1 (6 bases). Germline V gene sequence: CDR1 SGHRS, CDR2 YFSETQ. V shed 4 bases and J shed 13 bases, with 12 bases lying between them. There are 11 residues in the CDR3. The CDR3 nucleotides are TGCGCCAGCAGCCCCCGGACAGTACAGTACTTC. Translated: CASSPRTVQYF.

The rearrangement joins TRBV7-3 to TRBJ1-2; maybe TRBD1 (6 bases). Trimming took off 1 base at V and 4 bases at J, with 16 bases between the two ends. Germline values: CDR1 SGHTA, CDR2 FQGTGA. The CDR3 runs to 16 residues. In DNA, the CDR3 is TGTGCCAGCAGCTTAAATCCAGGGGCCGTCCCCTATGGCTACACCTTC. Its protein product is CASSLNPGAVPYGYTF.

The table lists this clone with a few counts. The CDR3 loop reads CAISEPQGADNEQFF. The CDR3 region has the DNA TGTGCCATCAGTGAGCCCCAGGGGGCGGACAATGAGCAGTTCTTC. The V gene is TRBV10-3, the J gene TRBJ2-1, with 8 bases aligning to TRBD1. Germline V gene sequence: CDR1 ENHRY, CDR2 SYGVKD. V lost 2 bases and J lost 5; bases outside the gene matches: 5. The CDR3 is 15 residues long.

This clone was recorded a few times. The V gene is TRBV18, the J gene TRBJ2-2, with 10 bases that match TRBD1. Losses at the gene ends were 3 bases for V and 3 bases for J; bases not matched to a gene: 4. From germline, CDR1 is KGHSH and CDR2 LQKENI. The CDR3 sequence is 16 residues long. Here the CDR3 DNA reads TGTGCCAGCTCACCGATGACAGGGGGCTACACCGGGGAGCTGTTTTTT. This encodes CASSPMTGGYTGELFF. Filled out from reference TRBV18 and TRBJ2-2, the complete variable domain reads NAGVMQNPRHLVRRRGQEARLRCSPMKGHSHVYWYRQLPEEGLKFMVYLQKENIIDESGMPKERFSAEFPKEGPSILRIQQVVRGDSAAYFCASSPMTGGYTGELFFGEGSRLTVL.

The chain has TRBV11-3 and TRBJ1-2; weak D call: TRBD1 (5 bases). The CDR3 covers 15 residues. The V gene lost 1 base and the J gene lost 3 bases, with 12 bases spanning the gap. Germline V lookup: CDR1 SGHNT, CDR2 YENEEA. CDR3 residues: CASSLVSGGHYGYTF. The CDR3 nucleotides are TGTGCCAGCAGCTTAGTCTCCGGGGGACACTATGGCTACACCTTC.

The V and J genes are TRBV9 and TRBJ1-6; D perhaps matches TRBD1 (6 bases). This CDR3 spans 17 amino acids. Looked up from germline, CDR1 is SGDLS and CDR2 is YYNGEE. The V end lost 4 bases, the J end lost 5 bases, and 19 bases lay between the germline ends. The CDR3 bases are TGTGCCAGCAGCAAAATGGGGGCGTCAGGGAATAATTCACCCCTCCACTTT. It encodes CASSKMGASGNNSPLHF. Filled out from reference TRBV9 and TRBJ1-6, the complete variable domain reads DSGVTQTPKHLITATGQRVTLRCSPRSGDLSVYWYQQSLDQGLQFLIQYYNGEERAKGNILERFSAQQFPDLHSELNLSSLELGDSALYFCASSKMGASGNNSPLHFGNGTRLTVT.